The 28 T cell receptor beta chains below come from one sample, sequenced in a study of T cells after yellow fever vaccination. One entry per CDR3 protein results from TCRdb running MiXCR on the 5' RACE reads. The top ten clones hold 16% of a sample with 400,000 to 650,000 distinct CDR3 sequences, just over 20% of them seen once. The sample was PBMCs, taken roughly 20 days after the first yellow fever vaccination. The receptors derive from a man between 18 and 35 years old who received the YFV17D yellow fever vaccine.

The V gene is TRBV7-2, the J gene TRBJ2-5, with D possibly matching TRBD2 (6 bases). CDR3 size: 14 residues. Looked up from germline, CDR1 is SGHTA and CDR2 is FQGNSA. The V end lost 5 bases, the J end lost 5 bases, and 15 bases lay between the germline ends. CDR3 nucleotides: TGTGCCAGCAGCGCGTCGGGACTGCAGGAGACCCAGTACTTC. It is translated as CASSASGLQETQYF. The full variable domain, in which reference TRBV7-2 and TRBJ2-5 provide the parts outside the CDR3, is GAGVSQSPSNKVTEKGKDVELRCDPISGHTALYWYRQSLGQGLEFLIYFQGNSAPDKSGLPSDRFSAERTGGSVSTLTIQRTQQEDSAVYLCASSASGLQETQYFGPGTRLLVL.

CDR3 region: CASTGGVVLDEQFF. CDR3 DNA sequence: TGTGCCAGCACTGGAGGGGTGGTACTCGATGAGCAGTTCTTC. The J gene is TRBJ2-1, the V gene TRBV2; TRBD2 is a possible D gene (6 bases). Germline lookup yields CDR1 SNHLY and CDR2 FYNNEI. V was shortened by 7 bases and J by 8 bases, with 18 bases between the two germline ends. This CDR3 region has 14 residues.

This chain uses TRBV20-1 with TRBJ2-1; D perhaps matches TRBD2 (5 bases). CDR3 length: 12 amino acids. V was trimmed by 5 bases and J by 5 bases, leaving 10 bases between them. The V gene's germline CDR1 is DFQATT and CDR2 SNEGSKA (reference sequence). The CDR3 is CSAARDNNEQFF. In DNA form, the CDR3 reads TGCAGTGCTGCCCGGGATAACAATGAGCAGTTCTTC.

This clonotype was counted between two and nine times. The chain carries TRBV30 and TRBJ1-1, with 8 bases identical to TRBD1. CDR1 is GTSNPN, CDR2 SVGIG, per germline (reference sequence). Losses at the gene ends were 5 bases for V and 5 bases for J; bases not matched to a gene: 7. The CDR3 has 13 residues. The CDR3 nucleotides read TGTGCCTGGGGAGACAGGGGATTGACTGAAGCTTTCTTT. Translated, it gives CAWGDRGLTEAFF.

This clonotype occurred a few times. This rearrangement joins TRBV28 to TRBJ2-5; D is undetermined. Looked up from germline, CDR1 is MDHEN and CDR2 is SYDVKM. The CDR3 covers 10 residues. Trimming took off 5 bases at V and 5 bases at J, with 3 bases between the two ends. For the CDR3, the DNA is TGTGCCAGCAGTGATGAGACCCAGTACTTC. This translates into CASSDETQYF. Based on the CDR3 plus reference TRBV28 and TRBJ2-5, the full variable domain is DVKVTQSSRYLVKRTGEKVFLECVQDMDHENMFWYRQDPGLGLRLIYFSYDVKMKEKGDIPEGYSVSREKKERFSLILESASTNQTSMYLCASSDETQYFGPGTRLLVL.

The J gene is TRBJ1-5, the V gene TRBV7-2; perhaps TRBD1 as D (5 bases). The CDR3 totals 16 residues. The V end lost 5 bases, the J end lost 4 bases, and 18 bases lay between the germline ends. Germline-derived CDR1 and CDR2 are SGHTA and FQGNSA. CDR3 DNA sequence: TGTGCCAGCAGCGCCCAATGGGGGACTGGGAATCAGCCCCAGCATTTT. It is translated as CASSAQWGTGNQPQHF.

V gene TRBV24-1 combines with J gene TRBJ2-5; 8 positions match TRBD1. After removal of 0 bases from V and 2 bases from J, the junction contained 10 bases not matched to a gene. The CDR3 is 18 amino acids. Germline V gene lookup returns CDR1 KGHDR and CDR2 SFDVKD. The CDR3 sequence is CATSDLPGTGDYQETQYF. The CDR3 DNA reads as TGTGCCACCAGTGATTTGCCGGGGACAGGAGACTATCAAGAGACCCAGTACTTC.

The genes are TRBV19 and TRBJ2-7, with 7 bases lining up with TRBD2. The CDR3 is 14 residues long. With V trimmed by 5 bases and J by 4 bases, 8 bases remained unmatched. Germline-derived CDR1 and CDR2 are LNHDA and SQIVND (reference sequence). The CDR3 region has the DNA TGTGCCAGTAGTTTATCGGACGGGGGGTACGAGCAGTACTTC. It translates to CASSLSDGGYEQYF. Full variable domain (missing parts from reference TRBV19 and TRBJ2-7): DGGITQSPKYLFRKEGQNVTLSCEQNLNHDAMYWYRQDPGQGLRLIYYSQIVNDFQKGDIAEGYSVSREKKESFPLTVTSAQKNPTAFYLCASSLSDGGYEQYFGPGTRLTVT.

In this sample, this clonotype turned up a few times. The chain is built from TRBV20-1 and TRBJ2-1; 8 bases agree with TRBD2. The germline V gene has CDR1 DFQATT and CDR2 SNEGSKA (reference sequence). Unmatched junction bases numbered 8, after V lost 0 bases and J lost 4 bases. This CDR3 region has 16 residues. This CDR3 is CSARDLVAGTYNEQFF. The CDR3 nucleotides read TGCAGTGCTAGAGATCTGGTAGCGGGGACTTACAATGAGCAGTTCTTC.

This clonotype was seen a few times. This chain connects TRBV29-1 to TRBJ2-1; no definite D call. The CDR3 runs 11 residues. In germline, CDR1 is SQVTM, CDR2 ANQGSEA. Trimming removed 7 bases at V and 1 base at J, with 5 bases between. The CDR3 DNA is TGCAGCGATGGGTCCTACAATGAGCAGTTCTTC. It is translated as CSDGSYNEQFF.

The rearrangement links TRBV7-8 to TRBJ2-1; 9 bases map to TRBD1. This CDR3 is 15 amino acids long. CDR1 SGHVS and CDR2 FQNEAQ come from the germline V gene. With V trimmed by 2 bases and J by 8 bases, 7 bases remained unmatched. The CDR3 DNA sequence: TGTGCCAGCAGCTTACGGACAGGGGTAGTGGATGAGCAGTTCTTC. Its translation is CASSLRTGVVDEQFF.

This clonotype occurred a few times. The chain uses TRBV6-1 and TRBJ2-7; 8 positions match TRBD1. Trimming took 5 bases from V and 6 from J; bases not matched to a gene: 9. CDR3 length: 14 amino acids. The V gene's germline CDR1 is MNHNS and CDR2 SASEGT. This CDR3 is CASSTGTGHIEQYV. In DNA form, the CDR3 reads TGTGCCAGCAGTACCGGGACAGGCCATATCGAGCAGTACGTC.

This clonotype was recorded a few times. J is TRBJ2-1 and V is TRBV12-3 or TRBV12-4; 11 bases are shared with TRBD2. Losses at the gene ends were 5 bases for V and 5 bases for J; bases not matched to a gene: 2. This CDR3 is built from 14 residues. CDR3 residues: CASSPGLADNEQFF. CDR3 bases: TGTGCCAGCAGTCCGGGACTAGCGGACAATGAGCAGTTCTTC.

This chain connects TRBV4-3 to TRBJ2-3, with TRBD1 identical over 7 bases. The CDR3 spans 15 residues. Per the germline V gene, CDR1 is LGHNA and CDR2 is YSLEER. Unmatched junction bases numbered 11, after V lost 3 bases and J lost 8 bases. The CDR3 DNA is TGCGCCAGCAGCCATGCGGGCGACAGGGCCAGTACGCAGTATTTT. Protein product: CASSHAGDRASTQYF.

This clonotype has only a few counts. CDR3 amino acids: CASVAEGRGAPLHF. The CDR3 DNA follows: TGTGCCAGCGTCGCCGAGGGTCGGGGAGCTCCCCTCCACTTT. The chain carries TRBV5-6 and TRBJ1-6, with D uncertain. The CDR3 totals 14 residues. Germline-derived CDR1 and CDR2 are SGHDT and YYEEEE. V lost 7 bases and J 13 bases, leaving 21 bases between the germline ends.

The DNA for the CDR3 is TGCGCCAGCAGCCTGGGGGGGGTTACCGACCCTTCACCCCTCCACTTT. Protein product: CASSLGGVTDPSPLHF. The rearrangement uses TRBV5-1 and TRBJ1-6, with D tentatively TRBD1 (5 bases). The CDR3 covers 16 residues. The ends were cut back, 4 bases at V and 9 bases at J, with 20 bases in the middle. The germline V gene has CDR1 SGHRS and CDR2 YFSETQ.

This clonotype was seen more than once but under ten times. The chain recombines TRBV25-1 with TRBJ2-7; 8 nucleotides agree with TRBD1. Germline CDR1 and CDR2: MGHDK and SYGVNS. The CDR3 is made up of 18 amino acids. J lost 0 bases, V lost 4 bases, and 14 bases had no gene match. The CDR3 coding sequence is TGTGCCAGCAGTGGCTTAGGGACAGGTGGCCTTAGCTCCTACGAGCAGTACTTC. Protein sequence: CASSGLGTGGLSSYEQYF.

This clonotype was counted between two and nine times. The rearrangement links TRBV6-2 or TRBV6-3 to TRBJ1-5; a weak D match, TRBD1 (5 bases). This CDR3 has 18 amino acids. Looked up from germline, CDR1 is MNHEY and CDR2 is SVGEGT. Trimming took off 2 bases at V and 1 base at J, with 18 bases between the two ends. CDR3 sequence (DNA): TGTGCCAGCAGTTACCCCGGGAGGTGGGGGGAAAGCAATCAGCCCCAGCATTTT. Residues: CASSYPGRWGESNQPQHF.

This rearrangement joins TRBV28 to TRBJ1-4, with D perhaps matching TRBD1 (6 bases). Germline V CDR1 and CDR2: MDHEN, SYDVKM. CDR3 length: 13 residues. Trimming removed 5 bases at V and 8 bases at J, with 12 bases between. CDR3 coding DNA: TGTGCCAGCAGTACAACAGGGTTCGAAAAACTGTTTTTT. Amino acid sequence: CASSTTGFEKLFF.

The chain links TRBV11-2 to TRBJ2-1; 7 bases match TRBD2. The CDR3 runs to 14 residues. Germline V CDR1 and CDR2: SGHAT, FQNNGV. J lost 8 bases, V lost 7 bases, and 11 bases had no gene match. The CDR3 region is CASMQRGKKDEQFF. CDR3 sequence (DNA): TGTGCCAGCATGCAGCGGGGAAAGAAAGATGAGCAGTTCTTC.

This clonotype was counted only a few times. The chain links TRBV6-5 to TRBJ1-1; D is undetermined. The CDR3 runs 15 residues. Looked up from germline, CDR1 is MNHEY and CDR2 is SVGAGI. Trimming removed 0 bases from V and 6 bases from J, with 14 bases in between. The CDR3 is CASSYSPSSPAEAFF. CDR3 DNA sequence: TGTGCCAGCAGTTACTCCCCTAGTTCTCCCGCTGAAGCTTTCTTT.

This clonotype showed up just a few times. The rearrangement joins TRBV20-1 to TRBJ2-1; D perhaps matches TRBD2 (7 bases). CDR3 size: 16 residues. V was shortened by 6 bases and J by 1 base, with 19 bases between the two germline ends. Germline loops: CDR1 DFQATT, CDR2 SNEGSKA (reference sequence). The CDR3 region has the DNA TGCAGTGCCACCAACTCGGGGGGCTTATCCTACAATGAGCAGTTCTTC. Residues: CSATNSGGLSYNEQFF.

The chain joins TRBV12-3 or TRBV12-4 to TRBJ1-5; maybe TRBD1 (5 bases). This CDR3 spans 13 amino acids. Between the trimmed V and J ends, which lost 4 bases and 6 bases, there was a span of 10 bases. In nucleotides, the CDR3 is TGTGCCAGCAGTTCAATGGGGCTTCAGCCCCAGCATTTT. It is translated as CASSSMGLQPQHF.

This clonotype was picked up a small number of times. The CDR3 is CSVVARLNYEQYF. The CDR3 DNA follows: TGCAGCGTTGTAGCGCGCCTAAACTACGAGCAGTACTTC. The V call is TRBV29-1, the J call TRBJ2-7; weak D call: TRBD2 (5 bases). Germline V gene data show CDR1 as SQVTM and CDR2 as ANQGSEA. The CDR3 sequence is 13 residues long. The V gene lost 4 bases and the J gene lost 3 bases, with 13 bases spanning the gap.

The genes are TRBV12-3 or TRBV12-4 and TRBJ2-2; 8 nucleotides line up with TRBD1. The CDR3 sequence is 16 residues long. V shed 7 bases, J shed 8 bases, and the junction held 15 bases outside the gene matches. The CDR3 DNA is TGTGCCAGCACCCCCAACCTCGGACAGGGTGAGGGGGAGCTGTTTTTT. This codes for CASTPNLGQGEGELFF.

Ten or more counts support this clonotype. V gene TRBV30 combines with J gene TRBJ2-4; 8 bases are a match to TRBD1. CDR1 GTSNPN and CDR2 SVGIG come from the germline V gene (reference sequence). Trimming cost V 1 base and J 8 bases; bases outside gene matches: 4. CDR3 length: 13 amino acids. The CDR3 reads CAWSAGGRDIQYF. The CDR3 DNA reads TGTGCCTGGAGTGCAGGGGGCAGGGACATTCAGTACTTC.

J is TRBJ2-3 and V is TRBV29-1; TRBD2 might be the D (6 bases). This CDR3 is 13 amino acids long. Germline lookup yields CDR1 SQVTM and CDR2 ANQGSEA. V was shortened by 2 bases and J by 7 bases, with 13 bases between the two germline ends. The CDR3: CSVEKGGAYTQYF. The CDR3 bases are TGCAGCGTTGAAAAGGGCGGGGCGTATACGCAGTATTTT.

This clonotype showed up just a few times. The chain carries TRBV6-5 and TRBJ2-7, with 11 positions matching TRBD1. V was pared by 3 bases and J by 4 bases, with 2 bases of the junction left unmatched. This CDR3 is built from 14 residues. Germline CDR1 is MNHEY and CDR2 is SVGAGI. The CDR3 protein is CASSYRDRGYEQYF. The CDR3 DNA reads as TGTGCCAGCAGTTATAGGGACAGGGGGTACGAGCAGTACTTC.